What follows are 30 T cell receptor beta chains derived from one specimen sequenced in a study of memory CD4+ T cells and cytomegalovirus serostatus. The repertoire was sequenced with immunoSEQ multiplex PCR; TCRdb's copy has only in-frame clones and lacks some. The table records around 84,000 clones, 80% of them present only once. The sort gate was single viable CD3+CD4+CD8-CD45RO+ cells for memory CD4+ T cells. Material: memory CD4+ T cells from blood. Receptor source: an adult in good health and CMV-seronegative.

The sample holds a few counts of this clone. The rearrangement uses TRBV5-4 and TRBJ2-1; TRBD2 matches at 13 bases. V lost 4 bases to trimming and J lost 4 bases; unmatched junction nucleotides: 2. CDR3 length: 15 residues. CDR1 and CDR2 from the germline V gene are SGHNT and YYREEE (reference sequence). The CDR3 reads CASSPTSGGYNEQFF. The CDR3 region has the DNA TGTGCCAGCAGCCCGACTAGCGGGGGGTACAATGAGCAGTTCTTC.

This clone has just one count. This chain joins TRBV11-2 and TRBJ2-3; 7 bases line up with TRBD2. After removal of 1 base from V and 2 bases from J, the junction contained 3 bases not matched to a gene. This CDR3 contains 15 residues. Germline V lookup: CDR1 SGHAT, CDR2 FQNNGV. The CDR3 region is CASSLGLADTDTQYF. In nucleotides, the CDR3 is TGTGCCAGCAGCTTAGGTCTAGCGGACACAGATACGCAGTATTTT.

V gene TRBV29-1 combines with J gene TRBJ2-5; a weak D match, TRBD1 (5 bases). This CDR3 spans 12 amino acids. V was trimmed by 7 bases and J by 2 bases, leaving 11 bases between them. The germline V gene encodes CDR1 SQVTM and CDR2 ANQGSEA. CDR3 coding DNA: TGCAGCGGGGGAAGACAGCAAGAGACCCAGTACTTC. Residues: CSGGRQQETQYF.

This chain links TRBV9 with TRBJ1-1, with TRBD1 matching over 7 bases. The CDR3 sequence is 13 residues long. The V and J ends lost 7 bases and 5 bases, in that order; junction bases with no gene match: 8. The V gene's germline CDR1 is SGDLS and CDR2 YYNGEE. The DNA of the CDR3 is TGTGCCAGCTGCGACAGGGCGGGTACTGAAGCTTTCTTT. Encoded protein: CASCDRAGTEAFF.

The chain recombines TRBV11-2 with TRBJ1-1; no clear D gene. V was clipped by 2 bases and J by 6 bases, with 7 bases between them. Looked up from germline, CDR1 is SGHAT and CDR2 is FQNNGV. The CDR3 is 12 amino acids. CDR3 residues: CASSLQTAEAFF. CDR3 nucleotides: TGTGCCAGCAGCTTACAAACGGCTGAAGCTTTCTTT.

CDR3 sequence (DNA): TGTGCCAGTAGCCTTTACTCGGGACGCATGAACACTGAAGCTTTCTTT. It codes for CASSLYSGRMNTEAFF. This chain connects TRBV19 to TRBJ1-1; D perhaps matches TRBD1 (5 bases). Trimming removed 6 bases at V and 0 bases at J, with 17 bases between. Germline values: CDR1 LNHDA, CDR2 SQIVND (reference sequence). This CDR3 is built from 16 residues.

As for this clone: Its ends do not fully match the called genes, so a read error is possible. J is TRBJ2-3 and V is TRBV7-7; tentatively, D is TRBD2 (6 bases). In germline, CDR1 is SSHAT, CDR2 FNYEAQ (reference sequence). The CDR3 is made up of 16 amino acids. In DNA form, the CDR3 reads TGTGCTAGCAGCCTGGGGCCAGGGACTTACCCAGATGCGCAGTATTTT. The encoded protein is CASSLGPGTYPDAQYF.

This clone was found a few times. The chain couples TRBV10-3 to TRBJ2-1; 10 nucleotides agree with TRBD2. This CDR3 spans 13 amino acids. Germline trimming cut 4 bases from V and 8 bases from J; bases unmatched to any gene: 2. Germline V lookup: CDR1 ENHRY, CDR2 SYGVKD. The CDR3 DNA reads as TGTGCCATCAGTGGACTAGCGGGCGATGAGCAGTTCTTC. As protein: CAISGLAGDEQFF.

This sequence joins TRBV9 and TRBJ1-3; unclear D gene. The CDR3 runs to 15 residues. Trimming pared 3 bases from V and 4 bases from J, leaving 14 bases between. The germline V gene encodes CDR1 SGDLS and CDR2 YYNGEE. The CDR3 is CASSAEIRQGNTIYF. CDR3 nucleotide sequence: TGTGCCAGCAGCGCCGAGATTCGACAAGGAAACACCATATATTTT.

J is TRBJ2-2 and V is TRBV9; TRBD2 might be the D (6 bases). Trimming took 4 bases from V and 3 from J, leaving 13 bases between them. CDR1 and CDR2 from the germline V gene are SGDLS and YYNGEE. This CDR3 comprises 15 residues. The CDR3 nucleotides read TGTGCCAGCAGCTCATCCGGGACTTACACCGGGGAGCTGTTTTTT. It encodes CASSSSGTYTGELFF.

V is TRBV29-1 and J is TRBJ1-2; maybe TRBD1 (6 bases). The V and J ends lost 4 bases and 4 bases respectively, with 16 bases between them. The CDR3 totals 14 residues. CDR1 and CDR2 (germline): SQVTM, ANQGSEA. The CDR3 DNA sequence: TGCAGCGTTGGGATGGGAGGGGGGGGCTATGGCTACACCTTC. Translation: CSVGMGGGGYGYTF.

The chain couples TRBV7-2 to TRBJ1-5; 7 bases fit TRBD1. From germline, CDR1 is SGHTA and CDR2 FQGNSA. The CDR3 has 15 amino acids. With 5 bases clipped from V and 6 bases from J, the junction kept 10 bases outside the gene matches. CDR3 sequence reads: CASSLEVTGRQPQHF. The CDR3 region has the DNA TGTGCCAGCAGCCTGGAGGTGACAGGGCGTCAGCCCCAGCATTTT.

The chain is built from TRBV4-1 and TRBJ1-4; D call uncertain. This CDR3 spans 12 amino acids. Trimming shortened V by 4 bases and J by 10 bases, and 10 bases separated the two germline ends. From germline, CDR1 is MGHRA and CDR2 YSYEKL. CDR3: CASSPPAGKLFF. CDR3 nucleotide sequence: TGCGCCAGCAGCCCTCCGGCGGGAAAACTGTTTTTT.

CDR3 DNA: TGCAGCGCCTGGGGAGGAGATACGCAGTATTTT. Residues: CSAWGGDTQYF. This rearrangement joins TRBV29-1 to TRBJ2-3, with a tentative D call TRBD2 (6 bases). The germline gives CDR1 SQVTM, CDR2 ANQGSEA. V lost 7 bases, J lost 5 bases, and 10 bases lay in between. The CDR3 consists of 11 residues.

The rearrangement uses TRBV6-5 and TRBJ1-1; 11 nucleotides line up with TRBD1. The CDR3 totals 15 residues. CDR1 is MNHEY and CDR2 is SVGAGI in the germline V gene. Trimming at V came to 2 bases and at J to 3 bases, leaving 2 bases not matched to a gene. CDR3 loop: CASSYGDRGYTEAFF. The CDR3 DNA reads as TGTGCCAGCAGTTACGGGGACAGGGGGTACACTGAAGCTTTCTTT.

J is TRBJ1-5 and V is TRBV19; D perhaps matches TRBD1 (6 bases). Germline V CDR1 and CDR2: LNHDA, SQIVND (reference sequence). The CDR3 totals 12 residues. V was clipped by 11 bases and J by 6 bases, with 14 bases between them. In DNA form, the CDR3 reads TGTGCCGCTACTCAGGGGAGTCAGCCCCAGCATTTT. It translates to CAATQGSQPQHF.

This clone was picked up a small number of times. The rearrangement uses TRBV28 and TRBJ1-4; TRBD1 agrees at 7 bases. Germline-derived CDR1 and CDR2 are MDHEN and SYDVKM. The V and J ends lost 3 bases and 8 bases, in that order; junction bases with no gene match: 9. This CDR3 has 15 residues. The CDR3 region is CASSLGTAQGEKLFF. In DNA form, the CDR3 reads TGTGCCAGCAGTTTGGGGACAGCCCAGGGAGAAAAACTGTTTTTT.

This chain links TRBV28 with TRBJ2-6; no reliable D call. Germline V CDR1 and CDR2: MDHEN, SYDVKM. Trimming took off 6 bases at V and 2 bases at J, with 11 bases between the two ends. The CDR3 is 15 residues long. The CDR3 reads CASRDPRAGANVLTF. The CDR3 bases are TGTGCCAGCAGGGACCCCCGGGCTGGGGCCAACGTCCTGACTTTC.

The V and J genes are TRBV20-1 and TRBJ2-7, with D unclear. The germline gives CDR1 DFQATT, CDR2 SNEGSKA (reference sequence). Trimming took 6 bases from V and 12 from J, leaving 18 bases between them. The CDR3 totals 11 residues. For the CDR3, the DNA is TGCAGTGCCAGGACCGGGTCCCTGACGTACTTC. This translates into CSARTGSLTYF.

This clone was detected only once. This chain links TRBV28 with TRBJ1-2; D not certain. This CDR3 is built from 12 residues. Germline lookup yields CDR1 MDHEN and CDR2 SYDVKM. V lost 5 bases and J 4 bases, leaving 8 bases between the germline ends. The CDR3 region is CASSTRAYGYTF. CDR3 bases: TGTGCCAGCAGTACTCGGGCCTATGGCTACACCTTC.

The rearrangement uses TRBV9 and TRBJ1-2; D gene uncertain. Germline CDR1 reads SGDLS; CDR2 reads YYNGEE. CDR3 size: 14 residues. V was pared by 0 bases and J by 2 bases, with 8 bases between. DNA for the CDR3: TGTGCCAGCAGCGTAGAGGGTCAGAACTATGGCTACACCTTC. It codes for CASSVEGQNYGYTF.

The chain has TRBV15 and TRBJ1-5; D possibly corresponds to TRBD1 (6 bases). V lost 0 bases and J 5 bases, leaving 17 bases between the germline ends. Germline V lookup: CDR1 LNHNV, CDR2 YYDKDF (reference sequence). This CDR3 is 17 amino acids long. The CDR3 bases are TGTGCCACCAGCAGAGAGCTACCCCGGGCAGGGGATCAGCCCCAGCATTTT. Amino acid sequence: CATSRELPRAGDQPQHF.

The chain recombines TRBV4-2 with TRBJ1-2, with a tentative D call TRBD1 (6 bases). Trimming pared 3 bases from V and 2 bases from J, leaving 10 bases between. The CDR3 length is 14 residues. Germline CDR1 and CDR2: LGHNA and YNFKEQ. The CDR3 DNA follows: TGTGCCAGCAGCCATGTTACAGGGAACTATGGCTACACCTTC. It codes for CASSHVTGNYGYTF.

The gene calls are TRBV2 and TRBJ1-5; D remains unclear. CDR3 length: 14 residues. From germline, CDR1 is SNHLY and CDR2 FYNNEI. The V and J ends lost 5 bases and 3 bases respectively, with 11 bases between them. CDR3 sequence reads: CASSPTEINQPQHF. CDR3 DNA sequence: TGTGCCAGCAGTCCCACAGAAATCAATCAGCCCCAGCATTTT.

This rearrangement joins TRBV5-5 to TRBJ1-5; 10 bases map to TRBD1. This CDR3 contains 18 residues. The V gene end was trimmed by 0 bases and the J gene end by 2 bases; junction bases not matched to a gene: 8. Germline CDR1 SGHKS, CDR2 YYEKEE (reference sequence). The CDR3 protein is CASSLGTGQGMGNQPQHF. CDR3 nucleotide sequence: TGTGCCAGCAGCTTGGGAACGGGACAGGGGATGGGCAATCAGCCCCAGCATTTT.

The chain links TRBV7-6 to TRBJ1-3, with D possibly TRBD1 on 6 matching bases. Trimming removed 4 bases at V and 0 bases at J, with 19 bases between. The CDR3 loop spans 18 amino acids. Germline CDR1 is SGHVS and CDR2 is FNYEAQ. The CDR3 nucleotides read TGTGCCAGCAGCTCCCCCCACGCAGGGGATTCCTCTGGAAACACCATATATTTT. It encodes CASSSPHAGDSSGNTIYF.

This chain links TRBV4-2 with TRBJ1-4, with D possibly TRBD1 on 5 matching bases. The germline V and J ends were trimmed by 4 bases and 8 bases, with 17 bases remaining between them. Looked up from germline, CDR1 is LGHNA and CDR2 is YNFKEQ. The CDR3 spans 15 residues. CDR3 DNA: TGTGCCAGCAGCCCCCGGTTGGGGGAGACCGAAAAACTGTTTTTT. Amino acid sequence: CASSPRLGETEKLFF.

The chain employs TRBV11-1 and TRBJ1-2; D is uncertain. CDR1 and CDR2 (germline): SGHAT, FQDESV (reference sequence). This CDR3 is 12 amino acids long. V lost 5 bases, J lost 8 bases, and 12 bases lay in between. This chain's CDR3 is CASSHEAMGYTF. DNA for the CDR3: TGTGCCAGCAGCCACGAGGCCATGGGCTACACCTTC.

This chain links TRBV2 with TRBJ2-5, with a possible D match to TRBD2 (6 bases). Looked up from germline, CDR1 is SNHLY and CDR2 is FYNNEI. Trimming shortened V by 1 base and J by 4 bases, and 10 bases separated the two germline ends. The CDR3 extends over 14 amino acids. The CDR3 loop is CASSEEGGAETQYF. The CDR3 DNA reads TGTGCCAGCAGTGAAGAGGGCGGGGCAGAGACCCAGTACTTC.

The chain joins TRBV7-9 to TRBJ2-7, with D tentatively TRBD1 or TRBD2 (5 bases each). V lost 5 bases and J lost 6, with 17 bases in between. The CDR3 has 14 amino acids. Germline CDR1 and CDR2: SEHNR and FQNEAQ (reference sequence). DNA of the CDR3: TGTGCCAGCAGCGGGACGTTCAGGTCGACCGAGCAGTACTTC. The encoded protein is CASSGTFRSTEQYF.